These 18 T cell receptor beta chains came from one sample sequenced in a study of shared clonotypes between healthy human individuals. Clones were read by immunoSEQ multiplex PCR, and TCRdb kept only the in-frame ones, dropping some. The sample has under 1,100,000 clones, 65% to 75% seen once. Material: memory CD4+ T cells sorted from blood. Noted subset: CD45RA-negative fraction. The receptors derive from a young man in good health.

This chain connects TRBV5-1 to TRBJ1-6; 8 bases line up with TRBD1. The CDR3 spans 16 residues. Germline trimming cut 4 bases from V and 2 bases from J; bases unmatched to any gene: 5. Per germline, CDR1 SGHRS and CDR2 YFSETQ. CDR3: CASSPGQGTYNSPLHF. CDR3 DNA: TGCGCCAGCAGCCCAGGACAGGGAACCTATAATTCACCCCTCCACTTT.

The chain carries TRBV11-2 and TRBJ1-1, with TRBD1 identical over 8 bases. Losses at the gene ends were 3 bases for V and 4 bases for J; bases not matched to a gene: 7. The germline CDR1 and CDR2 sequences are SGHAT and FQNNGV. CDR3 length: 15 residues. The CDR3 spells CASSFDRGGSTEAFF. CDR3 nucleotides: TGTGCCAGCAGCTTCGACAGGGGAGGAAGCACTGAAGCTTTCTTT.

This chain connects TRBV5-8 to TRBJ2-5; tentative D call: TRBD1 (6 bases). Germline lookup yields CDR1 SGHTS and CDR2 YDEGEE. This CDR3 is 15 amino acids long. The V end lost 4 bases, the J end lost 0 bases, and 13 bases lay between the germline ends. The CDR3 DNA is TGTGCCAGCAGCCCTGACAGGACGTACCAAGAGACCCAGTACTTC. As protein: CASSPDRTYQETQYF.

Worth noting for this clone: In the same sample, other DNA sequences code for this CDR3. The gene calls are TRBV5-6 and TRBJ1-2; 8 positions agree with TRBD1. The CDR3 extends over 12 amino acids. Germline CDR1 is SGHDT and CDR2 is YYEEEE. After removal of 4 bases from V and 8 bases from J, the junction contained 4 bases not matched to a gene. CDR3 protein: CASSLTGVGYTF. The CDR3 DNA reads TGTGCCAGCAGCCTGACAGGGGTAGGCTACACCTTC. The full variable domain, its missing parts supplied by reference TRBV5-6 and TRBJ1-2, is DAGVTQSPTHLIKTRGQQVTLRCSPKSGHDTVSWYQQALGQGPQFIFQYYEEEERQRGNFPDRFSGHQFPNYSSELNVNALLLGDSALYLCASSLTGVGYTFGSGTRLTVV.

The chain links TRBV19 to TRBJ1-3; possible D gene TRBD1, 5 bases. Per germline, CDR1 LNHDA and CDR2 SQIVND (reference sequence). V was clipped by 5 bases and J by 1 base, with 18 bases between them. CDR3 length: 17 residues. CDR3 sequence (DNA): TGTGCCAGTAGTCATGACCGCGTGAGGGGTTCTGGAAACACCATATATTTT. Protein sequence: CASSHDRVRGSGNTIYF.

This rearrangement joins TRBV11-2 to TRBJ1-6; 12 nucleotides align to TRBD1. Germline V CDR1 and CDR2: SGHAT, FQNNGV. The length of the CDR3 is 20 residues. V was pared by 0 bases and J by 9 bases, with 15 bases of the junction left unmatched. CDR3 loop: CASSLDGTGGFPESPSPLHF. CDR3 in DNA: TGTGCCAGCAGCTTAGATGGGACAGGGGGCTTCCCAGAGAGTCCTTCACCCCTCCACTTT.

This chain joins TRBV11-2 and TRBJ1-2, with 8 nucleotides matching TRBD1. V dropped 0 bases and J dropped 3; count of bases not matched to a gene: 0. Germline loops: CDR1 SGHAT, CDR2 FQNNGV. The CDR3 extends over 14 amino acids. For the CDR3, the DNA is TGTGCCAGCAGCTTAGAGACAGGGGACTATGGCTACACCTTC. Amino acids: CASSLETGDYGYTF.

The V call is TRBV5-1, the J call TRBJ2-7; 8 bases are shared with TRBD1. V lost 5 bases and J lost 4; bases outside the gene matches: 5. Per the germline V gene, CDR1 is SGHRS and CDR2 is YFSETQ. The CDR3 sequence is 13 residues long. The CDR3 nucleotides read TGCGCCAGCAGTAATCAGGGGGCGTACGAGCAGTACTTC. This translates into CASSNQGAYEQYF.

The chain carries TRBV10-1 and TRBJ1-3; the D is unclear. Germline V lookup: CDR1 WNHNN, CDR2 SYGVQD (reference sequence). There are 14 residues in the CDR3. V was shortened by 4 bases and J by 0 bases, with 7 bases between the two germline ends. CDR3 loop: CASSGGSSGNTIYF. For the CDR3, the DNA is TGCGCCAGCAGTGGAGGGTCCTCTGGAAACACCATATATTTT.

This chain uses TRBV6-1 with TRBJ2-1; D gene uncertain. The V gene lost 7 bases and the J gene lost 3 bases, with 7 bases spanning the gap. This CDR3 comprises 12 residues. CDR1 is MNHNS, CDR2 SASEGT, per germline. Here the CDR3 DNA reads TGTGCCAGCAATCGGAACTACAATGAGCAGTTCTTC. Translation gives CASNRNYNEQFF.

The chain has TRBV2 and TRBJ2-5; possibly TRBD1 for D (6 bases). The CDR3 runs to 12 residues. The germline V gene encodes CDR1 SNHLY and CDR2 FYNNEI. Trimming removed 6 bases at V and 4 bases at J, with 9 bases between. The CDR3 DNA follows: TGTGCCAGCAGCCTACAGGGAGAGACCCAGTACTTC. Its protein is CASSLQGETQYF.

V gene TRBV7-3 combines with J gene TRBJ1-5; D gene ambiguous. Deletions cut 5 bases from V and 3 bases from J, with 8 bases between. The CDR3 covers 13 residues. The germline CDR1 and CDR2 sequences are SGHTA and FQGTGA. The CDR3 here is CASSPSPNQPQHF. The CDR3, as DNA: TGTGCCAGCAGCCCCAGCCCCAATCAGCCCCAGCATTTT. The entire variable domain, with the rest obtained from reference TRBV7-3 and TRBJ1-5, is as follows: GAGVSQTPSNKVTEKGKYVELRCDPISGHTALYWYRQSLGQGPEFLIYFQGTGAADDSGLPNDRFFAVRPEGSVSTLKIQRTERGDSAVYLCASSPSPNQPQHFGDGTRLSIL.

The table lists this clone with a few counts. This sample also contains other DNA sequences that code for the same CDR3. The chain has TRBV7-3 and TRBJ2-5, with D possibly matching TRBD1 (7 bases). The germline gives CDR1 SGHTA, CDR2 FQGTGA. The V end lost 2 bases, the J end lost 1 base, and 8 bases lay between the germline ends. This CDR3 comprises 14 residues. CDR3 coding DNA: TGTGCCAGCAGCTTACAGGGGGGCCAAGAGACCCAGTACTTC. It codes for CASSLQGGQETQYF.

About this clone: Other DNA sequences in the sample encode the same CDR3. The V call is TRBV9, the J call TRBJ2-1; D remains ambiguous. The V gene lost 2 bases and the J gene lost 0 bases, with 9 bases spanning the gap. There are 15 residues in the CDR3. In germline, CDR1 is SGDLS, CDR2 YYNGEE. The DNA for the CDR3 is TGTGCCAGCAGCGTTGCGGCAAGCTCCTACAATGAGCAGTTCTTC. Its translation: CASSVAASSYNEQFF.

The chain joins TRBV5-1 to TRBJ1-6, with TRBD1 matching 7 bases. The trim removed 4 bases at V and 0 bases at J, leaving 13 bases unmatched. This CDR3 spans 19 amino acids. Germline lookup yields CDR1 SGHRS and CDR2 YFSETQ. The CDR3 DNA is TGCGCCAGCAGCCGGGGACAGCCTGTGGACGGCTCCTATAATTCACCCCTCCACTTT. It encodes CASSRGQPVDGSYNSPLHF.

This clone has only a few counts. This chain links TRBV19 with TRBJ1-2; 7 bases are a match to TRBD1. The CDR3 is made up of 14 amino acids. With 6 bases clipped from V and 4 bases from J, the junction kept 8 bases outside the gene matches. Per germline, CDR1 LNHDA and CDR2 SQIVND (reference sequence). The CDR3 DNA follows: TGTGCCAGTAGCGGACAGGAAAGGAGCTATGGCTACACCTTC. This encodes CASSGQERSYGYTF.

The chain's CDR3 is CSGRYSGNTIYF. CDR3 DNA sequence: TGCAGCGGACGGTACTCTGGAAACACCATATATTTT. The V call is TRBV29-1, the J call TRBJ1-3; unclear D gene. Deletions cut 7 bases from V and 0 bases from J, with 7 bases between. CDR1 and CDR2 from the germline V gene are SQVTM and ANQGSEA. The CDR3 length is 12 residues.

Turning to this clone: This clone may be a read error of a much larger clone one base away. This chain joins TRBV10-2 and TRBJ1-6, with 7 bases aligning to TRBD1. The V and J ends lost 7 bases and 7 bases, in that order; junction bases with no gene match: 4. CDR1 is WSHSY and CDR2 is SAAADI in the germline V gene. The CDR3 extends over 13 amino acids. The CDR3 nucleotides are TGCGCCAGCAAGAGACAGGGCAATTCACCCCTCCACTTT. This sequence encodes CASKRQGNSPLHF.